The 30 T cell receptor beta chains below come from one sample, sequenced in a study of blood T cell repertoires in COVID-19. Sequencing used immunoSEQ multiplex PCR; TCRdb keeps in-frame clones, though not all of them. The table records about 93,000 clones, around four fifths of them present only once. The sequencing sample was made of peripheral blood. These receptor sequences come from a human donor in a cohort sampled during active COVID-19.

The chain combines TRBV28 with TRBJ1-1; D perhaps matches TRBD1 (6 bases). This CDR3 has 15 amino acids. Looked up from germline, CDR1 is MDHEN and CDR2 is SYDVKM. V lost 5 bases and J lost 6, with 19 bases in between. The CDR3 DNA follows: TGTGCCAGCAGTATACAAATTTACAGGGATCCTGAAGCTTTCTTT. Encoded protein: CASSIQIYRDPEAFF.

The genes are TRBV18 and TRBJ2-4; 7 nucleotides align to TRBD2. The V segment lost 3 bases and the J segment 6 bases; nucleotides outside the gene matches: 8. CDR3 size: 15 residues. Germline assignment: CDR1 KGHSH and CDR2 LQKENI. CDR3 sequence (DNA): TGTGCCAGCTCACCGACTAGCCCAGGTGGAAACATTCAGTACTTC. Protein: CASSPTSPGGNIQYF.

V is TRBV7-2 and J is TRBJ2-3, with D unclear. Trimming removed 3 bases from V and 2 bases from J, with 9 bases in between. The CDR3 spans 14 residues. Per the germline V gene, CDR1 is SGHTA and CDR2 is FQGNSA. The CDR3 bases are TGTGCCAGCAGCTTCGGCGGCTTCACAGATACGCAGTATTTT. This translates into CASSFGGFTDTQYF.

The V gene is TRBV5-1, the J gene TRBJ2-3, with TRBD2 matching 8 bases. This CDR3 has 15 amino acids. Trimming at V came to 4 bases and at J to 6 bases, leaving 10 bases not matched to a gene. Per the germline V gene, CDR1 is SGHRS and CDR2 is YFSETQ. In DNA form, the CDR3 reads TGCGCCAGCAGCCAACCTCGGGGGGGCCTGGATACGCAGTATTTT. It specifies CASSQPRGGLDTQYF.

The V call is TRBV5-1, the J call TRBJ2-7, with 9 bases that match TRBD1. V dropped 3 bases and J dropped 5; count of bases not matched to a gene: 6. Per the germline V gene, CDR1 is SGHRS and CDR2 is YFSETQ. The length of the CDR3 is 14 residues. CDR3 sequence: CASSSQTGGNEQYF. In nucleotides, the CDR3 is TGCGCCAGCAGCTCGCAGACAGGGGGAAACGAGCAGTACTTC.

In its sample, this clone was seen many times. As DNA, the CDR3 is TGTGCCAGCAGCATCGGGGAGAGGAGCAATCAGCCCCAGCATTTT. Translated: CASSIGERSNQPQHF. The chain uses TRBV7-9 and TRBJ1-5; no reliable D call. Deletions cut 5 bases from V and 1 base from J, with 12 bases between. The CDR3 extends over 15 amino acids. CDR1 is SEHNR, CDR2 FQNEAQ, per germline (reference sequence).

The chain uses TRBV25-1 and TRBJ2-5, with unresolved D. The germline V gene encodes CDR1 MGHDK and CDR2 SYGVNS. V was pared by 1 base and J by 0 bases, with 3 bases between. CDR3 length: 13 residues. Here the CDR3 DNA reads TGTGCCAGCAGTGAATTCAACCAAGAGACCCAGTACTTC. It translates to CASSEFNQETQYF.

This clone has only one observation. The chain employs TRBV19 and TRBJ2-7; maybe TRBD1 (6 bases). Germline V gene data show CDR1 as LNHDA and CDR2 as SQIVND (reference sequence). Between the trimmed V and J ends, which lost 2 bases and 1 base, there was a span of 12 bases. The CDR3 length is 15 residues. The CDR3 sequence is CASSISQQGSYEQYF. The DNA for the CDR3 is TGTGCCAGTAGTATATCTCAACAGGGATCCTACGAGCAGTACTTC.

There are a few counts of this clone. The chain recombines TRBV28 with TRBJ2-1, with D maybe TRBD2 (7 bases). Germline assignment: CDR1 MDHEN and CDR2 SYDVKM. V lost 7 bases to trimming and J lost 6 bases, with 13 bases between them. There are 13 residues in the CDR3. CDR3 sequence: CASKRGGANEQFF. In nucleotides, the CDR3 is TGTGCCAGCAAAAGGGGGGGGGCCAATGAGCAGTTCTTC. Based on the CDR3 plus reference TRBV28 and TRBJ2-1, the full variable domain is DVKVTQSSRYLVKRTGEKVFLECVQDMDHENMFWYRQDPGLGLRLIYFSYDVKMKEKGDIPEGYSVSREKKERFSLILESASTNQTSMYLCASKRGGANEQFFGPGTRLTVL.

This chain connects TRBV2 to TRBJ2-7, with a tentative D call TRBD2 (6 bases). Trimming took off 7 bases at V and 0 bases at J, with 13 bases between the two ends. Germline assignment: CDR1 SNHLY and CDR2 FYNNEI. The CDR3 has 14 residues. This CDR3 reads CASKWDSRSYEQYF. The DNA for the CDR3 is TGTGCCAGCAAGTGGGACTCTCGCTCCTACGAGCAGTACTTC.

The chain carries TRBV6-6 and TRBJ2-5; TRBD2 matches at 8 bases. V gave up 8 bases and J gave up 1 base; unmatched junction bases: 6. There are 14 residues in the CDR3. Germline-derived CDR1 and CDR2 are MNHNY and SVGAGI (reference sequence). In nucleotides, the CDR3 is TGTGCCAGCGTACGGGGGGGGACCCAAGAGACCCAGTACTTC. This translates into CASVRGGTQETQYF.

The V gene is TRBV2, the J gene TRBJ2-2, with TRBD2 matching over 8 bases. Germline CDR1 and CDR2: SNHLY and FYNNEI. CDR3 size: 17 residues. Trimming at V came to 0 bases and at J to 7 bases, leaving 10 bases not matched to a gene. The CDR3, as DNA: TGTGCCAGCAGTGAAGCGGGACGGGAGGGCCAGGGCGGGGAGCTGTTTTTT. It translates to CASSEAGREGQGGELFF. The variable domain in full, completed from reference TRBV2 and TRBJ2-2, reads EPEVTQTPSHQVTQMGQEVILRCVPISNHLYFYWYRQILGQKVEFLVSFYNNEISEKSEIFDDQFSVERPDGSNFTLKIRSTKLEDSAMYFCASSEAGREGQGGELFFGEGSRLTVL.

In DNA, the CDR3 is TGTGCCAGCAGCTTAAACCCTGGTACAGGGGCCTATTATGGCTACACCTTC. Residues: CASSLNPGTGAYYGYTF. The gene calls are TRBV5-5 and TRBJ1-2, with 7 bases aligning to TRBD1. The CDR3 loop spans 17 amino acids. The V gene's germline CDR1 is SGHKS and CDR2 YYEKEE (reference sequence). V gave up 2 bases and J gave up 5 bases; unmatched junction bases: 15.

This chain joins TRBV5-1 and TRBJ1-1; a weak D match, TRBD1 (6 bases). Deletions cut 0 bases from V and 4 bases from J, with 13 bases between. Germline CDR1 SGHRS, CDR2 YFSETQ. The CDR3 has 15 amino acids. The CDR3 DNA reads TGCGCCAGCAGCTTGGAGGTGACAGGTCTCACTGAAGCTTTCTTT. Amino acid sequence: CASSLEVTGLTEAFF.

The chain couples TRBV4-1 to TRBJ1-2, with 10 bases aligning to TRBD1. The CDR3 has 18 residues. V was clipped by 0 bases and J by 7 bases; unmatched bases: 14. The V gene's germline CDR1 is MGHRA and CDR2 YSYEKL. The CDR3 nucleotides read TGCGCCAGCAGCCAAGATAGTAGGTTGGGGACAGGGGATTCTGGCTACACCTTC. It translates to CASSQDSRLGTGDSGYTF.

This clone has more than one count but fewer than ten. The CDR3 bases are TGTGCCAGCAGTTCCCCGGGACAGGGGAAGAAAGATACGCAGTATTTT. Translating it yields CASSSPGQGKKDTQYF. The V call is TRBV28, the J call TRBJ2-3, with 10 bases aligning to TRBD1. Germline values: CDR1 MDHEN, CDR2 SYDVKM. The CDR3 runs 16 residues. Germline trimming cut 4 bases from V and 5 bases from J; bases unmatched to any gene: 9.

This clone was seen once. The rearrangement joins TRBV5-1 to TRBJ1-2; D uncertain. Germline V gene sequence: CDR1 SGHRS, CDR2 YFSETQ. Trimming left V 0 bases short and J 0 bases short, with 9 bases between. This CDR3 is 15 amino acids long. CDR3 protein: CASSLVGGPNYGYTF. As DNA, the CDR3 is TGCGCCAGCAGCTTGGTGGGAGGGCCTAACTATGGCTACACCTTC. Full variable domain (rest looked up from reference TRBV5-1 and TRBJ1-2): KAGVTQTPRYLIKTRGQQVTLSCSPISGHRSVSWYQQTPGQGLQFLFEYFSETQRNKGNFPGRFSGRQFSNSRSEMNVSTLELGDSALYLCASSLVGGPNYGYTFGSGTRLTVV.

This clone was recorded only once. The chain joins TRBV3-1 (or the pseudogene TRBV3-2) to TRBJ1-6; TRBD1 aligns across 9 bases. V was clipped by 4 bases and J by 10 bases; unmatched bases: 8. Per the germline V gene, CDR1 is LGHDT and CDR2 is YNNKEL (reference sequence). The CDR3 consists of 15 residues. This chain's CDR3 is CASSLGQGKGSPLHF. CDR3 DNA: TGTGCCAGCAGCCTAGGACAGGGGAAAGGATCACCCCTCCACTTT.

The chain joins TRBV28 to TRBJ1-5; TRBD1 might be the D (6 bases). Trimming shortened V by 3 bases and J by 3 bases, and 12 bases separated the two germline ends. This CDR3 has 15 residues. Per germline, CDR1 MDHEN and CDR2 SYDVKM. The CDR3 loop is CASSFQGGDNQPQHF. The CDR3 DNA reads TGTGCCAGCAGTTTCCAAGGGGGAGACAATCAGCCCCAGCATTTT.

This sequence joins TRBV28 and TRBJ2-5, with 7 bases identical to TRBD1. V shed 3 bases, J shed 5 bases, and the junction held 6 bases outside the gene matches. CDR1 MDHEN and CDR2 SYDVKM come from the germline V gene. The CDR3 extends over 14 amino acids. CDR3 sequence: CASSFKGARETQYF. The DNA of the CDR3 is TGTGCCAGCAGTTTTAAGGGGGCTCGCGAGACCCAGTACTTC.

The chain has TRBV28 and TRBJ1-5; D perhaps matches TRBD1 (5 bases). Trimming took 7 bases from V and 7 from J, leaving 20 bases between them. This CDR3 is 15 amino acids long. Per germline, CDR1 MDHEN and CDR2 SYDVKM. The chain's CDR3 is CASTFRSGSGQPQHF. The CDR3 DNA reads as TGTGCCAGCACCTTTCGGTCGGGTTCAGGGCAGCCCCAGCATTTT.

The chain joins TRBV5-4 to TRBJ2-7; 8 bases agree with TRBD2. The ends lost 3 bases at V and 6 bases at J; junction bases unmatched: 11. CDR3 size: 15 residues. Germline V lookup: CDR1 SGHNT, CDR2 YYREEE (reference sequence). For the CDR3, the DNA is TGTGCCAGCAGCTCTTCCTTCCGGGGGGGCCGCGAGCAGTACTTC. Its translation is CASSSSFRGGREQYF.

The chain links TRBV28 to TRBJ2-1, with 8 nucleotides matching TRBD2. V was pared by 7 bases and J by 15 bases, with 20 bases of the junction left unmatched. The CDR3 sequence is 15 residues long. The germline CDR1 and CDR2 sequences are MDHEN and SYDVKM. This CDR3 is CASTVRGVRGRIPFF. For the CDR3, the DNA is TGTGCCAGCACTGTAAGGGGGGTGCGCGGGAGGATCCCGTTCTTC.

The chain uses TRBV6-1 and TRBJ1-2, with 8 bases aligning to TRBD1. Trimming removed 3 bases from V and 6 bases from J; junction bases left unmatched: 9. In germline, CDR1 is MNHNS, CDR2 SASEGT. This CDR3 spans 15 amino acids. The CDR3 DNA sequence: TGTGCCAGCAGTGAGACAGGGGCTTGGAGGAATGGCTACACCTTC. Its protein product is CASSETGAWRNGYTF.

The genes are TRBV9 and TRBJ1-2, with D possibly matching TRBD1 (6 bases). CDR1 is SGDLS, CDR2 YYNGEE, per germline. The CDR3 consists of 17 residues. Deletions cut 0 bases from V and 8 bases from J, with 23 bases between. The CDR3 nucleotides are TGTGCCAGCAGCGTAGATCTGGACAGAGGGAATTATGGCGGCTACACCTTC. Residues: CASSVDLDRGNYGGYTF.

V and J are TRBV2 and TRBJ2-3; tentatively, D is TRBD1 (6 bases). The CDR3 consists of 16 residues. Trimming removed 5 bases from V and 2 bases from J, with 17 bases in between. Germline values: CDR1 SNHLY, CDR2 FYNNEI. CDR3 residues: CASSSGQGAYTDTQYF. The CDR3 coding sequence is TGTGCCAGCAGTTCGGGACAAGGAGCGTACACAGATACGCAGTATTTT.

The CDR3 sequence: CASSASGYEQYF. The CDR3, as DNA: TGCGCCAGCAGTGCTAGCGGCTACGAGCAGTACTTC. The chain links TRBV10-2 to TRBJ2-7; 7 bases line up with TRBD2. Germline CDR1 WSHSY, CDR2 SAAADI. The CDR3 has 12 amino acids. V trimming: 4 bases; J trimming: 3 bases; junction bases outside the gene matches: 0.

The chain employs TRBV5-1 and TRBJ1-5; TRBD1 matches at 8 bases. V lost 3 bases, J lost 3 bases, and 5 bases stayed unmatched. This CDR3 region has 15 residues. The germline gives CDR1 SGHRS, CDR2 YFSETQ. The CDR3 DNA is TGCGCCAGCAGCTGGGGGACAGGCCTCAATCAGCCCCAGCATTTT. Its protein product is CASSWGTGLNQPQHF.

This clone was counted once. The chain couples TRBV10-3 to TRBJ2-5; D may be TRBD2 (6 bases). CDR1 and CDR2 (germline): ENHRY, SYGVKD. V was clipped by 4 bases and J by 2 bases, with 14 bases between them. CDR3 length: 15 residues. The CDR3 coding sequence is TGTGCCATCAGTGTCGGTAATAGCGGACAAGAGACCCAGTACTTC. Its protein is CAISVGNSGQETQYF.

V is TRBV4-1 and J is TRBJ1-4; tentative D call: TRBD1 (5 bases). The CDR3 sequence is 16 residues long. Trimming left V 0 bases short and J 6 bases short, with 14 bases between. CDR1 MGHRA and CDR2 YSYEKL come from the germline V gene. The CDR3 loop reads CASSQEGGVDYEKLFF. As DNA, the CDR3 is TGCGCCAGCAGCCAAGAGGGGGGAGTTGATTATGAAAAACTGTTTTTT.